A selection of T cell receptor beta chains follows, all from one sample in a study of blood T cell repertoires in COVID-19. Repertoires were generated with immunoSEQ multiplex PCR, while TCRdb's copy carries only in-frame clones and drops some. The sample has roughly 250,000 clones, about nine tenths seen once. The sequenced material came from PBMCs or T cells enriched from blood (not recorded which). The receptors stem from a woman under 40 with acute COVID-19. The CDR3 runs from the conserved cysteine through the conserved F or W. The D gene is left open where the match is weak. Clone size is stated in some rows and not others, as once, few, many or a class when expanded.

cdr3_aa: CATSRNGGTSGSETQYF
cdr3_nt: TGTGCCACCAGCAGGAATGGGGGGACCTCCGGCTCAGAGACCCAGTACTTC
d_call: NA
clone_size: NA
j_call: TRBJ2-5
v_call: TRBV15

cdr3_aa: CASSLVRGDTQYF
cdr3_nt: TGCGCCAGCAGCTTGGTACGGGGAGATACGCAGTATTTT
d_call: NA
clone_size: once
j_call: TRBJ2-3
v_call: TRBV5-1

cdr3_aa: CASTQGTGVPYEQYF
cdr3_nt: TGTGCCAGCACCCAAGGCACAGGGGTTCCCTACGAGCAGTACTTC
d_call: NA
clone_size: NA
j_call: TRBJ2-7
v_call: TRBV21-1

cdr3_aa: CASSFPGRLAGGSSYNEQFF
cdr3_nt: TGTGCCAGCAGTTTCCCGGGGAGGCTAGCGGGAGGGAGCTCCTACAATGAGCAGTTCTTC
d_call: TRBD2
clone_size: NA
j_call: TRBJ2-1
v_call: TRBV28

cdr3_aa: CASSILGQGRTEAFF
cdr3_nt: TGTGCCAGCAGTATACTGGGACAGGGTCGTACTGAAGCTTTCTTT
d_call: TRBD1
clone_size: once
j_call: TRBJ1-1
v_call: TRBV28

cdr3_aa: CAITKREVGTDTQYF
cdr3_nt: TGTGCCATAACAAAGCGGGAGGTGGGAACAGATACGCAGTATTTT
d_call: TRBD2
clone_size: NA
j_call: TRBJ2-3
v_call: TRBV28

cdr3_aa: CASSPPGSFQPQHF
cdr3_nt: TGTGCCAGCAGCCCACCGGGTTCATTTCAGCCCCAGCATTTT
d_call: NA
clone_size: NA
j_call: TRBJ1-5
v_call: TRBV25-1

cdr3_aa: CASSFSGTNTGELFF
cdr3_nt: TGTGCCAGCAGTTTTTCGGGGACGAACACCGGGGAGCTGTTTTTT
d_call: NA
clone_size: NA
j_call: TRBJ2-2
v_call: TRBV27

cdr3_aa: CASSLSRLRNTEAFF
cdr3_nt: TGTGCCAGCAGTTTATCGAGACTCCGTAACACTGAAGCTTTCTTT
d_call: NA
clone_size: NA
j_call: TRBJ1-1
v_call: TRBV27

cdr3_aa: CASSQGPLEQYF
cdr3_nt: TGTGCCAGCAGCCAAGGTCCACTCGAGCAGTACTTC
d_call: NA
clone_size: NA
j_call: TRBJ2-7
v_call: TRBV3-1/TRBV3-2

cdr3_aa: CASSPMTSGVNEQYF
cdr3_nt: TGTGCCAGCTCACCCATGACTAGCGGAGTGAACGAGCAGTACTTC
d_call: TRBD2
clone_size: NA
j_call: TRBJ2-7
v_call: TRBV18

cdr3_aa: CASSLNLEPVNSPLHF
cdr3_nt: TGTGCCAGCAGCTTAAATCTCGAACCGGTAAATTCACCCCTCCACTTT
d_call: NA
clone_size: NA
j_call: TRBJ1-6
v_call: TRBV7-3

cdr3_aa: CAINRGGGADTQYF
cdr3_nt: TGTGCCATCAATCGAGGGGGCGGAGCAGATACGCAGTATTTT
d_call: TRBD1
clone_size: NA
j_call: TRBJ2-3
v_call: TRBV10-3

cdr3_aa: CASSLAPPGLGNEQFF
cdr3_nt: TGTGCCAGCAGCTTAGCCCCCCCGGGACTAGGGAATGAGCAGTTCTTC
d_call: TRBD2
clone_size: NA
j_call: TRBJ2-1
v_call: TRBV7-2

cdr3_aa: CASSLGSSGGSGELFF
cdr3_nt: TGTGCCAGCAGCTTGGGCAGTAGCGGGGGCTCCGGGGAGCTGTTTTTT
d_call: TRBD2
clone_size: NA
j_call: TRBJ2-2
v_call: TRBV5-4

cdr3_aa: CASSRDRNYGYTF
cdr3_nt: TGTGCCAGCAGCCGGGACAGAAACTATGGCTACACCTTC
d_call: TRBD1
clone_size: NA
j_call: TRBJ1-2
v_call: TRBV6-5

cdr3_aa: CASSLTGLSYEQYF
cdr3_nt: TGTGCCAGCAGTTTAACTGGACTCTCCTACGAGCAGTACTTC
d_call: NA
clone_size: few
j_call: TRBJ2-7
v_call: TRBV28

cdr3_aa: CASSLIASGETYNEQFF
cdr3_nt: TGTGCCAGCAGCTTAATAGCTAGCGGGGAGACCTACAATGAGCAGTTCTTC
d_call: TRBD2
clone_size: NA
j_call: TRBJ2-1
v_call: TRBV7-3

cdr3_aa: CASRPTGAYYGYTF
cdr3_nt: TGTGCCAGCAGGCCTACAGGGGCCTACTATGGCTACACCTTC
d_call: TRBD1
clone_size: NA
j_call: TRBJ1-2
v_call: TRBV6-5

cdr3_aa: CAIKSGDKSYNEQFF
cdr3_nt: TGTGCCATCAAAAGTGGAGATAAGAGTTACAATGAGCAGTTCTTC
d_call: NA
clone_size: NA
j_call: TRBJ2-1
v_call: TRBV10-3

cdr3_aa: CASSSRGLETQYF
cdr3_nt: TGCGCCAGCAGCTCTCGCGGATTAGAGACCCAGTACTTC
d_call: NA
clone_size: NA
j_call: TRBJ2-5
v_call: TRBV5-1

cdr3_aa: CASSPGGQPNQPQHF
cdr3_nt: TGTGCCAGCAGCCCCGGGGGACAGCCCAATCAGCCCCAGCATTTT
d_call: TRBD1
clone_size: NA
j_call: TRBJ1-5
v_call: TRBV6-2/TRBV6-3

cdr3_aa: CASSPGTSGETQYF
cdr3_nt: TGTGCCAGCAGTCCCGGGACTAGCGGAGAGACCCAGTACTTC
d_call: TRBD2
clone_size: NA
j_call: TRBJ2-5
v_call: TRBV6-5

cdr3_aa: CASSLSRGGGYTF
cdr3_nt: TGTGCCAGCAGTTTATCGCGGGGAGGGGGCTACACCTTC
d_call: NA
clone_size: NA
j_call: TRBJ1-2
v_call: TRBV27

cdr3_aa: CASSLYGAINTGELFF
cdr3_nt: TGTGCCAGCAGCTTGTATGGGGCCATAAACACCGGGGAGCTGTTTTTT
d_call: NA
clone_size: NA
j_call: TRBJ2-2
v_call: TRBV5-5

cdr3_aa: CASSLNGLAGFYNEQFF
cdr3_nt: TGTGCCAGCAGTTTAAACGGGCTAGCGGGTTTCTACAATGAGCAGTTCTTC
d_call: TRBD2
clone_size: NA
j_call: TRBJ2-1
v_call: TRBV28

cdr3_aa: CASSYAGSPPQPQHF
cdr3_nt: TGTGCCAGCAGTTACGCGGGATCCCCCCCTCAGCCCCAGCATTTT
d_call: NA
clone_size: NA
j_call: TRBJ1-5
v_call: TRBV6-2/TRBV6-3

cdr3_aa: CASSCTGTVPTNYGYTF
cdr3_nt: TGTGCCAGCAGCTGCACCGGGACAGTCCCTACTAACTATGGCTACACCTTC
d_call: NA
clone_size: NA
j_call: TRBJ1-2
v_call: TRBV12-1

cdr3_aa: CASSIHGDRGQPQHF
cdr3_nt: TGTGCCAGTAGTATACATGGGGACAGGGGACAGCCCCAGCATTTT
d_call: TRBD1
clone_size: NA
j_call: TRBJ1-5
v_call: TRBV19

cdr3_aa: CASSLTRDTQYF
cdr3_nt: TGTGCCAGCAGTTTAACCCGGGATACGCAGTATTTT
d_call: NA
clone_size: NA
j_call: TRBJ2-3
v_call: TRBV12-3/TRBV12-4

cdr3_aa: CASSLDRGREKLFF
cdr3_nt: TGTGCCAGCAGCTTAGACAGGGGACGGGAAAAACTGTTTTTT
d_call: NA
clone_size: NA
j_call: TRBJ1-4
v_call: TRBV11-2

cdr3_aa: CASPFCGKPNQPQHF
cdr3_nt: TGTGCCAGCCCGTTCTGCGGAAAACCGAATCAGCCCCAGCATTTT
d_call: NA
clone_size: NA
j_call: TRBJ1-5
v_call: TRBV27

cdr3_aa: CASSRSSRRRYEQYF
cdr3_nt: TGTGCCAGCAGCCGAAGTAGCAGACGTCGGTACGAGCAGTACTTC
d_call: NA
clone_size: NA
j_call: TRBJ2-7
v_call: TRBV9

cdr3_aa: CSVRDRGAYNEQFF
cdr3_nt: TGCAGCGTCCGAGACAGGGGGGCATACAATGAGCAGTTCTTC
d_call: TRBD1
clone_size: NA
j_call: TRBJ2-1
v_call: TRBV29-1

cdr3_aa: CASSLEGRRPSTDTQYF
cdr3_nt: TGTGCCAGCAGCTTAGAGGGGCGCAGGCCGAGCACAGATACGCAGTATTTT
d_call: NA
clone_size: NA
j_call: TRBJ2-3
v_call: TRBV11-2

cdr3_aa: CASSYSKQGGTGELFF
cdr3_nt: TGTGCCAGCAGTTACTCGAAGCAGGGAGGTACCGGGGAGCTGTTTTTT
d_call: NA
clone_size: NA
j_call: TRBJ2-2
v_call: TRBV6-5

cdr3_aa: CASSVDLAGRSSYNEQFF
cdr3_nt: TGTGCCAGCAGCGTAGATCTAGCGGGGAGATCCTCCTACAATGAGCAGTTCTTC
d_call: TRBD2
clone_size: NA
j_call: TRBJ2-1
v_call: TRBV9

cdr3_aa: CASSLGGPQYF
cdr3_nt: TGTGCCAGCAGTTTAGGGGGGCCGCAGTACTTC
d_call: NA
clone_size: NA
j_call: TRBJ2-7
v_call: TRBV12-3/TRBV12-4

cdr3_aa: CASSPRLAGGIDTQYF
cdr3_nt: TGTGCCAGCAGCCCTCGACTAGCGGGGGGTATAGATACGCAGTATTTT
d_call: TRBD2
clone_size: NA
j_call: TRBJ2-3
v_call: TRBV3-1/TRBV3-2

cdr3_aa: CASSQDGGDNNEQFF
cdr3_nt: TGTGCCAGCAGCCAAGATGGGGGCGATAACAATGAGCAGTTCTTC
d_call: NA
clone_size: NA
j_call: TRBJ2-1
v_call: TRBV3-1/TRBV3-2

cdr3_aa: CAWSQPGTSGVWRRNQQYF
cdr3_nt: TGTGCCTGGAGTCAGCCCGGGACTAGCGGGGTCTGGCGGCGGAATCAGCAGTACTTC
d_call: TRBD2
clone_size: NA
j_call: TRBJ2-7
v_call: TRBV30

cdr3_aa: CAISESGRSSTDTQYF
cdr3_nt: TGTGCCATCAGTGAGTCGGGCAGGTCTAGCACAGATACGCAGTATTTT
d_call: NA
clone_size: NA
j_call: TRBJ2-3
v_call: TRBV10-3

cdr3_aa: CASNLGGDWETQYF
cdr3_nt: TGTGCCAGTAACCTGGGCGGGGACTGGGAGACCCAGTACTTC
d_call: NA
clone_size: NA
j_call: TRBJ2-5
v_call: TRBV19

cdr3_aa: CASSAGRGEQYF
cdr3_nt: TGTGCCAGCAGCGCCGGCCGAGGCGAGCAGTACTTC
d_call: NA
clone_size: NA
j_call: TRBJ2-7
v_call: TRBV9

cdr3_aa: CASRGLDRGQDSPLHF
cdr3_nt: TGCGCCAGCAGAGGTTTGGACAGGGGACAGGATTCACCCCTCCACTTT
d_call: TRBD1
clone_size: NA
j_call: TRBJ1-6
v_call: TRBV5-1

cdr3_aa: CASSLVGARHNEQFF
cdr3_nt: TGTGCCAGCAGCTTAGTAGGGGCCCGTCACAATGAGCAGTTCTTC
d_call: NA
clone_size: NA
j_call: TRBJ2-1
v_call: TRBV7-8